This T cell receptor beta chain was sequenced for a study of beta chain features in type 1 diabetes. The study's findings and limits: In type 1 diabetes patients, VDJ junctions had fewer insertions; deletions at these junctions were more frequent. Among all four CD4+ subsets, Type 1 diabetes patients had TCRB CDR3s that were moderately but significantly shorter. No resolution was reached here on whether HLA type influences TCRB rearrangement.

The V end was cut by 2 bases, the J end by 5 bases, with 16 bases between. Germline-derived CDR1 and CDR2 are SQVTM and ANQGSEA. The CDR3 has 15 residues. Since all of the isolated RNA was reverse transcribed, expressed TCRB transcripts were what got sequenced. Measured with immunoSEQ multiplex PCR; TCRdb has only the in-frame clones, and not every one. This table has roughly 290,000 clones, approximately 15% appearing once. In this sample, this clone turned up a few times. Antigen unknown. The sequenced sample was naive CD4+ T cells from blood. This clonotype was obtained from a young man with type 1 diabetes. V gene TRBV29-1 combines with J gene TRBJ2-1, with a tentative D call TRBD2 (6 bases). The CDR3 nucleotides read TGCAGCGTTGAAAGGGGTAGGGAGGCTGACAATGAGCAGTTCTTC. Its protein is CSVERGREADNEQFF.